The 24 T cell receptor beta chains below come from one sample, sequenced in a study of blood T cell repertoires in COVID-19. Profiled with immunoSEQ multiplex PCR; TCRdb holds only in-frame clones, not every one. The sample includes about 250,000 clones, just over 85% of them seen just once. The sample was PBMCs or T cells enriched from blood (not recorded which). Receptor source: a man aged 18-30 years who had recovered from COVID-19.

This clone was found a few times. V gene TRBV27 combines with J gene TRBJ2-7; 7 bases agree with TRBD1. Germline lookup yields CDR1 MNHEY and CDR2 SMNVEV (reference sequence). V shed 6 bases, J shed 7 bases, and the junction held 12 bases outside the gene matches. CDR3 size: 14 residues. This chain's CDR3 is CASRGGQDSGEQYF. CDR3 DNA sequence: TGTGCCAGCAGGGGCGGACAGGACTCGGGAGAGCAGTACTTC.

The chain uses TRBV11-2 and TRBJ2-3; tentatively, D is TRBD1 (6 bases). CDR1 is SGHAT and CDR2 is FQNNGV in the germline V gene. Deletions cut 4 bases from V and 7 bases from J, with 15 bases between. The CDR3 extends over 14 amino acids. The CDR3 protein is CASSSARGINTQYF. CDR3 coding DNA: TGTGCCAGCAGCTCTGCCAGGGGTATAAATACGCAGTATTTT. The full variable domain, rest sourced from reference TRBV11-2 and TRBJ2-3, is EAGVAQSPRYKIIEKRQSVAFWCNPISGHATLYWYQQILGQGPKLLIQFQNNGVVDDSQLPKDRFSAERLKGVDSTLKIQPAKLEDSAVYLCASSSARGINTQYFGPGTRLTVL.

The genes are TRBV5-1 and TRBJ1-1; D uncertain. This CDR3 is 13 amino acids long. Trimming took off 2 bases at V and 0 bases at J, with 5 bases between the two ends. Germline V gene lookup returns CDR1 SGHRS and CDR2 YFSETQ. The CDR3 reads CASSLLMNTEAFF. Here the CDR3 DNA reads TGCGCCAGCAGCTTACTAATGAACACTGAAGCTTTCTTT.

This clone was observed a single time. The chain recombines TRBV11-2 with TRBJ2-1; tentative D call: TRBD2 (6 bases). The germline gives CDR1 SGHAT, CDR2 FQNNGV. The CDR3 extends over 15 amino acids. Trimming pared 4 bases from V and 6 bases from J, leaving 16 bases between. CDR3 nucleotides: TGTGCCAGCAGCTCCAGCCCGCGACTAGGCAATGAGCAGTTCTTC. Its protein is CASSSSPRLGNEQFF.

This clone showed up just once. The chain has TRBV11-2 and TRBJ1-6; 7 bases match TRBD1. The V gene end was trimmed by 6 bases and the J gene end by 6 bases; junction bases not matched to a gene: 5. Germline V gene lookup returns CDR1 SGHAT and CDR2 FQNNGV. There are 14 residues in the CDR3. CDR3 coding DNA: TGTGCCAGCAGACCGGGACAGACTAATTCACCCCTCCACTTT. Amino acids: CASRPGQTNSPLHF. The entire variable domain, with the rest obtained from reference TRBV11-2 and TRBJ1-6, is as follows: EAGVAQSPRYKIIEKRQSVAFWCNPISGHATLYWYQQILGQGPKLLIQFQNNGVVDDSQLPKDRFSAERLKGVDSTLKIQPAKLEDSAVYLCASRPGQTNSPLHFGNGTRLTVT.

The chain couples TRBV28 to TRBJ1-3; TRBD1 aligns across 8 bases. This CDR3 has 14 residues. The V gene's germline CDR1 is MDHEN and CDR2 SYDVKM. Losses at the gene ends were 5 bases for V and 1 base for J; bases not matched to a gene: 1. CDR3 residues: CASSNRGSGNTIYF. CDR3 nucleotides: TGTGCCAGCAGTAACAGGGGGTCTGGAAACACCATATATTTT. Looking up the rest from reference TRBV28 and TRBJ1-3 gives the full variable domain: DVKVTQSSRYLVKRTGEKVFLECVQDMDHENMFWYRQDPGLGLRLIYFSYDVKMKEKGDIPEGYSVSREKKERFSLILESASTNQTSMYLCASSNRGSGNTIYFGEGSWLTVV.

V and J are TRBV7-9 and TRBJ1-2; D is unresolved. The length of the CDR3 is 13 residues. Germline CDR1 reads SEHNR; CDR2 reads FQNEAQ (reference sequence). V was cut by 5 bases and J by 4 bases, with 11 bases left in between. For the CDR3, the DNA is TGTGCCAGCAGCCGGGATCAGGTCTATGGCTACACCTTC. As protein: CASSRDQVYGYTF.

The chain has TRBV6-5 and TRBJ2-1, with 13 bases lining up with TRBD2. V lost 4 bases and J lost 7; bases outside the gene matches: 7. This CDR3 comprises 16 residues. The germline gives CDR1 MNHEY, CDR2 SVGAGI. This CDR3 reads CASSLWTSGRWNEQFF. CDR3 sequence (DNA): TGTGCCAGCAGTTTATGGACTAGCGGGAGATGGAATGAGCAGTTCTTC.

The chain links TRBV12-5 to TRBJ2-6; D not certain. This CDR3 is built from 13 residues. V was cut by 7 bases and J by 0 bases, with 4 bases left in between. Germline V gene lookup returns CDR1 LGHNT and CDR2 FRNRAP. The CDR3 sequence: CASAVSGANVLTF. CDR3 DNA: TGTGCTAGTGCGGTCTCTGGGGCCAACGTCCTGACTTTC. The entire variable domain, with the rest obtained from reference TRBV12-5 and TRBJ2-6, is as follows: DARVTQTPRHKVTEMGQEVTMRCQPILGHNTVFWYRQTMMQGLELLAYFRNRAPLDDSGMPKDRFSAEMPDATLATLKIQPSEPRDSAVYFCASAVSGANVLTFGAGSRLTVL.

The CDR3 DNA sequence: TGTGCCAGCAGTCTGTTAGCGAAACCCGGGGAGCTGTTTTTT. This sequence encodes CASSLLAKPGELFF. The V gene is TRBV28, the J gene TRBJ2-2; tentative D call: TRBD2 (5 bases). The CDR3 is made up of 14 amino acids. Trimming left V 5 bases short and J 6 bases short, with 13 bases between. Per the germline V gene, CDR1 is MDHEN and CDR2 is SYDVKM.

This clone was seen a handful of times. The chain joins TRBV12-3 or TRBV12-4 to TRBJ1-1, with 9 positions matching TRBD1. V was clipped by 6 bases and J by 1 base; unmatched bases: 0. The CDR3 is 13 amino acids. The DNA of the CDR3 is TGTGCCAGCAGGACAGGGGGGAACACTGAAGCTTTCTTT. Protein: CASRTGGNTEAFF.

CDR3: CASSLDRNNEQFF. Here the CDR3 DNA reads TGTGCCAGCAGCTTAGACAGAAACAATGAGCAGTTCTTC. The chain has TRBV7-3 and TRBJ2-1, with D possibly TRBD1 on 5 matching bases. The CDR3 loop spans 13 amino acids. The germline V gene encodes CDR1 SGHTA and CDR2 FQGTGA. V was cut by 2 bases and J by 5 bases, with 7 bases left in between. Looking up the rest from reference TRBV7-3 and TRBJ2-1 gives the full variable domain: GAGVSQTPSNKVTEKGKYVELRCDPISGHTALYWYRQSLGQGPEFLIYFQGTGAADDSGLPNDRFFAVRPEGSVSTLKIQRTERGDSAVYLCASSLDRNNEQFFGPGTRLTVL.

The chain is built from TRBV5-1 and TRBJ2-2; unclear D gene. CDR3 length: 14 residues. V was pared by 2 bases and J by 1 base, with 6 bases between. In germline, CDR1 is SGHRS, CDR2 YFSETQ. CDR3 residues: CASSFSLNTGELFF. The CDR3 coding sequence is TGCGCCAGCAGCTTCTCTTTGAACACCGGGGAGCTGTTTTTT.

V gene TRBV5-1 combines with J gene TRBJ1-6; possible D gene TRBD1, 6 bases. V was cut by 2 bases and J by 7 bases, with 16 bases left in between. This CDR3 comprises 16 residues. The germline CDR1 and CDR2 sequences are SGHRS and YFSETQ. The CDR3 DNA follows: TGCGCCAGCAGCTTTTTTTCGGACAGCCGAAATTCACCCCTCCACTTT. Its translation: CASSFFSDSRNSPLHF.

This chain connects TRBV9 to TRBJ1-6; TRBD1 might be the D (6 bases). V lost 3 bases and J 4 bases, leaving 20 bases between the germline ends. The CDR3 totals 18 residues. Germline V CDR1 and CDR2: SGDLS, YYNGEE. This CDR3 is CASSATTGSGTYNSPLHF. The CDR3 DNA reads as TGTGCCAGCAGCGCAACTACTGGATCCGGGACATATAATTCACCCCTCCACTTT. The full variable domain, with the rest looked up from reference TRBV9 and TRBJ1-6, is DSGVTQTPKHLITATGQRVTLRCSPRSGDLSVYWYQQSLDQGLQFLIQYYNGEERAKGNILERFSAQQFPDLHSELNLSSLELGDSALYFCASSATTGSGTYNSPLHFGNGTRLTVT.

The chain joins TRBV4-1 to TRBJ1-1; 12 bases are shared with TRBD1. After removal of 0 bases from V and 1 base from J, the junction contained 3 bases not matched to a gene. CDR3 length equals 17 residues. Germline assignment: CDR1 MGHRA and CDR2 YSYEKL. The CDR3 protein is CASSQDGTGGANTEAFF. The CDR3 DNA reads TGCGCCAGCAGCCAAGACGGGACAGGGGGCGCGAACACTGAAGCTTTCTTT.

The chain recombines TRBV18 with TRBJ2-2, with D possibly being TRBD1 (5 bases). This CDR3 region has 15 residues. Per the germline V gene, CDR1 is KGHSH and CDR2 is LQKENI. Trimming removed 2 bases from V and 1 base from J, with 8 bases in between. The CDR3 region is CASSPSRENTGELFF. As DNA, the CDR3 is TGTGCCAGCTCACCATCCAGGGAGAACACCGGGGAGCTGTTTTTT.

This chain uses TRBV5-5 with TRBJ1-2; 11 bases map to TRBD1. Trimming removed 5 bases from V and 5 bases from J; junction bases left unmatched: 2. The germline gives CDR1 SGHKS, CDR2 YYEKEE (reference sequence). The length of the CDR3 is 13 residues. The CDR3 nucleotides are TGTGCCAGCAGTAGGGACAGGGGGTATGGCTACACCTTC. Its protein product is CASSRDRGYGYTF.

The chain couples TRBV28 to TRBJ1-2, with D possibly TRBD1 on 6 matching bases. CDR3 length: 13 residues. Germline lookup yields CDR1 MDHEN and CDR2 SYDVKM. Trimming stripped 2 bases from V and 4 bases from J, with 8 bases between. The CDR3 loop reads CASSLPRGYGYTF. CDR3 DNA: TGTGCCAGCAGTTTACCCAGGGGCTATGGCTACACCTTC.

The genes are TRBV6-6 and TRBJ2-3, with 12 bases identical to TRBD1. The CDR3 is 14 residues long. Germline CDR1 reads MNHNY; CDR2 reads SVGAGI (reference sequence). V gave up 7 bases and J gave up 5 bases; unmatched junction bases: 4. CDR3 bases: TGTGCCAGCATCAGGGACAGGGGGCAAGATACGCAGTATTTT. The encoded protein is CASIRDRGQDTQYF.

In DNA, the CDR3 is TGTGCCAGCATCAGTTATGGGGGCGGGTCTGAAGCTTTCTTT. Translating gives CASISYGGGSEAFF. The V and J genes are TRBV6-5 and TRBJ1-1; perhaps TRBD1 as D (6 bases). Germline CDR1 and CDR2: MNHEY and SVGAGI. The CDR3 loop spans 14 amino acids. Trimming took 7 bases from V and 6 from J, leaving 18 bases between them.

The rearrangement links TRBV24-1 to TRBJ2-7; no reliable D call. Looked up from germline, CDR1 is KGHDR and CDR2 is SFDVKD. The CDR3 length is 12 residues. V lost 4 bases and J 6 bases, leaving 9 bases between the germline ends. This CDR3 is CATSDHHGEQYF. CDR3 DNA sequence: TGTGCCACCAGTGACCATCACGGCGAGCAGTACTTC.

V usage is TRBV13 and J usage is TRBJ2-5; 7 nucleotides match TRBD1. J gave up 9 bases and V 1 base, and 8 bases lay outside the gene matches. Germline V CDR1 and CDR2: PRHDT, FYEKMQ (reference sequence). This CDR3 spans 14 amino acids. The CDR3 coding sequence is TGTGCCAGCAGCTTAGCGGGACAGACGATGCCCCAGTACTTC. It codes for CASSLAGQTMPQYF.

The gene calls are TRBV18 and TRBJ1-4, with D unclear. V was clipped by 3 bases and J by 13 bases, with 15 bases between them. The CDR3 covers 13 residues. From germline, CDR1 is KGHSH and CDR2 LQKENI. CDR3 sequence: CASSPRQESRLFF. The CDR3 nucleotides are TGTGCCAGCTCACCCCGGCAGGAATCAAGACTGTTTTTT.